The T cell receptor beta chain under discussion was sequenced for a study of identical twins. Findings and caveats of the study: For out-of-frame alpha sequences shared by twins, low generation probability was in excess.

TCRdb reanalysed the 5' RACE reads using MiXCR and keeps one entry per CDR3 protein. The table shows fewer than 550,000 distinct CDR3 sequences, with approximately 15% occurring only once. Germline V gene lookup returns CDR1 GTSNPN and CDR2 SVGIG (reference sequence). CDR3 size: 14 residues. The germline V and J ends were trimmed by 3 bases and 4 bases, with 14 bases remaining between them. Comment on this clonotype: Its antigen is currently unknown.

Another study also made use of these data, one on yellow fever vaccine responses in identical twins.

The sequenced sample was CD4+ T cells sorted from blood. This receptor was identified in a woman aged 18-29 years in good health. The chain links TRBV30 to TRBJ2-3; the D call may be TRBD1 or TRBD2 (7 bases each). CDR3 nucleotides: TGTGCCTGGAGCCCCCAGGGGGGGGCAGATACGCAGTATTTT. Protein product: CAWSPQGGADTQYF.